A single sample gave rise to the 18 T cell receptor beta chains below, sequenced in a study of shared clonotypes between healthy human individuals. The data were produced by immunoSEQ multiplex PCR, yet TCRdb's version contains in-frame clones alone and is incomplete. The table has under 600,000 clones, about 96% seen once. Sequencing used naive CD4+ T cells sorted from blood. Subset given: CD45RA+ positively selected. These receptors all come from a woman aged 25 to 39 in good health.

Comment on this clone: At one boundary the junction diverges from the germline segment, which might be a read error. The CDR3 sequence: CASREGGNSQKTQYF. CDR3 in DNA: TGTGCCAGCCGCGAAGGAGGGAATTCCCAAAAGACCCAGTACTTC. V gene TRBV28 combines with J gene TRBJ2-5, with D perhaps TRBD2 (6 bases). The CDR3 runs 15 residues. Germline values: CDR1 MDHEN, CDR2 SYDVKM.

V and J are TRBV10-1 and TRBJ2-7, with a weak D call TRBD1 (7 bases). This CDR3 comprises 15 residues. V lost 10 bases and J lost 5, with 24 bases in between. Germline CDR1 is WNHNN and CDR2 is SYGVQD (reference sequence). The CDR3 nucleotides read TGCGCCACCAGACAGGGTCCCAGGCCTAGCGACGAGCAGTACTTC. This translates into CATRQGPRPSDEQYF.

The chain has TRBV29-1 and TRBJ1-2; 12 positions match TRBD1. Germline values: CDR1 SQVTM, CDR2 ANQGSEA. The V gene end was trimmed by 3 bases and the J gene end by 7 bases; junction bases not matched to a gene: 6. The CDR3 spans 14 residues. In DNA form, the CDR3 reads TGCAGCGTTGACGTCGGGACAGGGGGCAGTGGCTACACCTTC. This encodes CSVDVGTGGSGYTF.

The J gene is TRBJ2-7, the V gene TRBV5-1; no firm D call. CDR1 is SGHRS and CDR2 is YFSETQ in the germline V gene. The V end was cut by 5 bases, the J end by 6 bases, with 21 bases between. The length of the CDR3 is 15 residues. CDR3 sequence reads: CASRKGSETPGEQYF. CDR3 DNA: TGCGCCAGCAGGAAGGGTTCTGAGACACCGGGCGAGCAGTACTTC.

The J gene is TRBJ2-7, the V gene TRBV25-1, with 11 bases fitting TRBD1. Germline V lookup: CDR1 MGHDK, CDR2 SYGVNS. J was trimmed by 4 bases and V by 3 bases; bases with no gene match: 5. This CDR3 spans 15 amino acids. The CDR3 DNA follows: TGTGCCAGCAGTGACCCCGGGACAGGGGGTTACGAGCAGTACTTC. This encodes CASSDPGTGGYEQYF.

This chain joins TRBV28 and TRBJ2-3; 9 bases fit TRBD1. The germline V gene has CDR1 MDHEN and CDR2 SYDVKM. Losses at the gene ends were 6 bases for V and 2 bases for J; bases not matched to a gene: 12. This CDR3 has 17 amino acids. The CDR3 loop is CASRAGTGWGNTDTQYF. As DNA, the CDR3 is TGTGCCAGCAGGGCCGGGACAGGGTGGGGAAACACAGATACGCAGTATTTT.

V is TRBV19 and J is TRBJ2-3; tentatively, D is TRBD2 (5 bases). CDR1 and CDR2 (germline): LNHDA, SQIVND (reference sequence). The CDR3 has 15 residues. The ends were cut back, 6 bases at V and 4 bases at J, with 17 bases in the middle. CDR3 sequence reads: CASRLRPGLADTQYF. CDR3 sequence (DNA): TGTGCCAGTAGGCTTCGGCCGGGGTTGGCAGATACGCAGTATTTT.

The J gene is TRBJ1-5, the V gene TRBV5-8, with 9 bases aligning to TRBD1. The CDR3 totals 14 residues. V was pared by 1 base and J by 7 bases, with 3 bases of the junction left unmatched. Germline values: CDR1 SGHTS, CDR2 YDEGEE. DNA for the CDR3: TGTGCCAGCAGCTTGTGGACAGGGGACCAGCCCCAGCATTTT. Translation: CASSLWTGDQPQHF.

The chain uses TRBV6-5 and TRBJ1-4; D is ambiguous. Per germline, CDR1 MNHEY and CDR2 SVGAGI. V shed 2 bases and J shed 10 bases, with 11 bases lying between them. CDR3 length equals 13 residues. The CDR3 is CASSYRPDGKLFF. Written as DNA, the CDR3 is TGTGCCAGCAGTTACAGGCCTGATGGAAAACTGTTTTTT.

The chain is built from TRBV6-1 and TRBJ2-5; D call uncertain. CDR3 length equals 13 residues. From germline, CDR1 is MNHNS and CDR2 SASEGT. Trimming took off 4 bases at V and 1 base at J, with 7 bases between the two ends. CDR3 bases: TGTGCCAGCAGTGGACATCTCCAAGAGACCCAGTACTTC. It translates to CASSGHLQETQYF.

This clone was detected only once. The chain combines TRBV30 with TRBJ2-7; a weak D match, TRBD1 (5 bases). Germline CDR1 reads GTSNPN; CDR2 reads SVGIG (reference sequence). Trimming removed 0 bases at V and 0 bases at J, with 9 bases between. This CDR3 contains 14 residues. The CDR3 DNA follows: TGTGCCTGGAGTGTAGCAGGGATCTCCTACGAGCAGTACTTC. It encodes CAWSVAGISYEQYF.

The rearrangement links TRBV10-2 to TRBJ1-2; D unresolved. The germline V gene encodes CDR1 WSHSY and CDR2 SAAADI. V was cut by 3 bases and J by 2 bases, with 16 bases left in between. There are 16 residues in the CDR3. The CDR3 protein is CASSEYEVRTNYGYTF. CDR3 nucleotides: TGCGCCAGCAGTGAATACGAGGTGCGGACCAACTATGGCTACACCTTC.

Only a few counts were recorded for this clone. CDR3 region: CAWGATGGKEGYTF. The CDR3 nucleotides read TGTGCCTGGGGGGCGACAGGGGGCAAGGAGGGCTACACCTTC. The J gene is TRBJ1-2, the V gene TRBV30; 10 bases map to TRBD1. Germline CDR1 and CDR2: GTSNPN and SVGIG (reference sequence). The CDR3 extends over 14 amino acids. V shed 5 bases and J 8 bases; nucleotides not matched to a gene: 11.

The J gene is TRBJ1-1, the V gene TRBV27; tentative D call: TRBD1 (6 bases). In germline, CDR1 is MNHEY, CDR2 SMNVEV (reference sequence). Trimming removed 5 bases from V and 1 base from J, with 11 bases in between. This CDR3 comprises 14 residues. The CDR3, as DNA: TGTGCCAGCAGTAGACAGGACGCGAACACTGAAGCTTTCTTT. This translates into CASSRQDANTEAFF.

The chain is built from TRBV6-5 and TRBJ2-2; D ambiguous. CDR1 is MNHEY, CDR2 SVGAGI, per germline. Between the trimmed V and J ends, which lost 2 bases and 8 bases, there was a span of 12 bases. The CDR3 sequence is 14 residues long. Written as DNA, the CDR3 is TGTGCCAGCAGTTACACACTAAGTTCTGGGGAGCTGTTTTTT. This gives the protein CASSYTLSSGELFF.

The V and J genes are TRBV7-2 and TRBJ2-6; D possibly corresponds to TRBD1 (6 bases). Trimming removed 5 bases at V and 0 bases at J, with 11 bases between. Germline V gene sequence: CDR1 SGHTA, CDR2 FQGNSA. The CDR3 length is 16 residues. The CDR3 spells CASSITGSSGANVLTF. In nucleotides, the CDR3 is TGTGCCAGCAGCATTACAGGGAGCTCTGGGGCCAACGTCCTGACTTTC.

The chain carries TRBV6-5 and TRBJ1-3, with no clear D. V was shortened by 7 bases and J by 0 bases, with 13 bases between the two germline ends. Germline V gives CDR1 MNHEY, CDR2 SVGAGI. This CDR3 has 15 amino acids. CDR3 region: CASNQDGNSGNTIYF. The CDR3, as DNA: TGTGCCAGCAATCAGGACGGAAACTCTGGAAACACCATATATTTT.

The rearrangement joins TRBV7-9 to TRBJ1-1, with 8 bases fitting TRBD1. This CDR3 spans 14 amino acids. The germline CDR1 and CDR2 sequences are SEHNR and FQNEAQ (reference sequence). Losses at the gene ends were 7 bases for V and 1 base for J; bases not matched to a gene: 5. The CDR3 coding sequence is TGTGCCAGCATGACAGGGGATACGAACACTGAAGCTTTCTTT. It translates to CASMTGDTNTEAFF.